The 9 T cell receptor beta chains in this list originate from one sample, sequenced in a study of cytomegalovirus exposure and HLA in healthy donors. Researchers ran the PCR with 60 Vbeta and 13 Jbeta primers. Profiled with immunoSEQ multiplex PCR; TCRdb holds only in-frame clones, not every one. The table has roughly 99,000 clones, roughly 87% seen once; the top ten hold roughly 2.7%. Specimen: PBMCs. These receptors came from a man aged 25 to 40 in good health and CMV-seropositive.

This chain links TRBV7-6 with TRBJ2-5; TRBD2 matches at 7 bases. The germline CDR1 and CDR2 sequences are SGHVS and FNYEAQ. CDR3 length: 16 amino acids. V shed 5 bases and J 4 bases; nucleotides not matched to a gene: 13. The DNA of the CDR3 is TGTGCCAGCAGCCCCTGGGTACTAGCGAATTCAGAGACCCAGTACTTC. It specifies CASSPWVLANSETQYF.

The V and J genes are TRBV10-1 and TRBJ2-5; 10 bases match TRBD1. J was trimmed by 4 bases and V by 8 bases; bases with no gene match: 4. The CDR3 extends over 13 amino acids. Germline V CDR1 and CDR2: WNHNN, SYGVQD (reference sequence). As DNA, the CDR3 is TGCGCCAGCGGGACAGGGGCATCAGAGACCCAGTACTTC. The encoded protein is CASGTGASETQYF.

This sequence joins TRBV11-3 and TRBJ1-1; 8 nucleotides match TRBD1. Unmatched junction bases numbered 2, after V lost 0 bases and J lost 8 bases. CDR1 and CDR2 from the germline V gene are SGHNT and YENEEA. The CDR3 is made up of 13 amino acids. This chain's CDR3 is CASSLERDREAFF. CDR3 nucleotide sequence: TGTGCCAGCAGCTTAGAACGGGACAGGGAAGCTTTCTTT.

On this clone: The junction and the germline gene differ at one end; a read error may be behind it. The genes are TRBV7-9 and TRBJ2-3, with TRBD1 matching over 7 bases. CDR1 and CDR2 from the germline V gene are SEHNR and FQNEAQ (reference sequence). The CDR3 contains 14 residues. The DNA of the CDR3 is TGTTCCAGCAGTATCGACAGGGTTACAGATACGCAGTATTTT. Encoded protein: CSSSIDRVTDTQYF.

The chain links TRBV5-1 to TRBJ2-5, with 9 bases lining up with TRBD2. The V segment lost 7 bases and the J segment 5 bases; nucleotides outside the gene matches: 21. The CDR3 totals 18 residues. Germline CDR1 reads SGHRS; CDR2 reads YFSETQ. The CDR3 protein is CASCTGWASGVASETQYF. Here the CDR3 DNA reads TGCGCCAGCTGTACAGGGTGGGCTAGCGGGGTCGCCTCGGAGACCCAGTACTTC.

J is TRBJ2-1 and V is TRBV11-2; 8 bases fit TRBD1. Germline lookup yields CDR1 SGHAT and CDR2 FQNNGV. The CDR3 is made up of 16 amino acids. V lost 0 bases and J lost 5; bases outside the gene matches: 6. DNA of the CDR3: TGTGCCAGCAGCTTAGAGTGGCAGGGGGCCAACAATGAGCAGTTCTTC. The encoded protein is CASSLEWQGANNEQFF.

This chain joins TRBV27 and TRBJ2-7; D is perhaps TRBD1 (6 bases). Trimming took off 7 bases at V and 5 bases at J, with 18 bases between the two ends. From germline, CDR1 is MNHEY and CDR2 SMNVEV (reference sequence). The CDR3 consists of 14 residues. CDR3 in amino acids: CASTGGGWADEQYF. The CDR3 bases are TGTGCCAGCACTGGGGGCGGGTGGGCGGACGAGCAGTACTTC.

The table lists this clone with a count of one. The genes are TRBV6-5 and TRBJ2-5, with 7 bases that match TRBD2. This CDR3 contains 16 residues. Per germline, CDR1 MNHEY and CDR2 SVGAGI. Trimming cost V 0 bases and J 4 bases; bases outside gene matches: 8. CDR3 nucleotide sequence: TGTGCCAGCAGTTACTCCGCCTCAGGGAGGGGAGAGACCCAGTACTTC. Translation: CASSYSASGRGETQYF.

The chain recombines TRBV23-1 with TRBJ2-4; 9 nucleotides align to TRBD1. TRBV23-1 is designated an ORF whose function remains uncertain. With 4 bases clipped from V and 11 bases from J, the junction kept 6 bases outside the gene matches. This CDR3 region has 13 residues. CDR3 bases: TGCGCCAGCAGTCGCCGGGACAGGGAACTTCAGTACTTC. Amino acids: CASSRRDRELQYF.